This is a list of T cell receptor beta chains from one sample in a study of human T cells and chemical hapten exposure. MiXCR, run by TCRdb on the RACE reads, gives a single entry per CDR3 protein. The sample includes roughly 97,000 distinct CDR3 sequences, roughly 27% of them seen just once. The sequencing here drew on whole blood, taken in connection with sensitization to the hapten diphenylcyclopropenone (DPC). Source of these receptors: a man aged 40-55 years with alopecia areata. Some clones in this sample may be carry-over from other donors' samples. Both conserved end residues are part of each CDR3. The order of the fields is V gene, D gene, clone size, J gene, CDR3 DNA, CDR3 protein. The D gene is left open where the match is weak. Size values are once, few and many counts, or a class for expanded clones, and some rows have none.

TRBV7-8	TRBD1	-	TRBJ2-6	TGTGCCAGCTCCCCAGGGGGTCCTGGGGCCAACGTCCTGACTTTC	CASSPGGPGANVLTF
TRBV28	-	-	TRBJ2-7	TGTGCCAGCAGTTTATGGGCAAGCGAGCAGTACTTC	CASSLWASEQYF
TRBV27	-	-	TRBJ2-3	TGTGCCAGCAGTCAGGGAGGGGGAGATACGCAGTATTTT	CASSQGGGDTQYF
TRBV28	-	once	TRBJ1-5	TGTGCCAGTACACCAACTATGGGGTTACTCAATCAGCCCCAGCATTTT	CASTPTMGLLNQPQHF
TRBV4-1	-	-	TRBJ2-1	TGCGCCAGCAGCCAAGTGGCGGACACCTACAATGAGCAGTTCTTC	CASSQVADTYNEQFF
TRBV20-1	-	many	TRBJ1-6	TGCAGTGCTAGAGATCTGAGCAGGGAAGATCATAATTCACCCCTCCACTTT	CSARDLSREDHNSPLHF
TRBV18	-	medium-sized	TRBJ1-5	TGTGCCAGCTCACCAGATTCAGGGACTCGCAATCAGCCCCAGCATTTT	CASSPDSGTRNQPQHF
TRBV6-2/TRBV6-3	-	few	TRBJ1-1	TGTGCCAGCAGTTACGCCCGCGGGGCCACTGAAGCTTTCTTT	CASSYARGATEAFF
TRBV30	-	-	TRBJ1-4	TGTGCCTGGAACCCGAGAGGGAACACTAATGAAAAACTGTTTTTT	CAWNPRGNTNEKLFF
TRBV14	-	few	TRBJ2-5	TGTGCCAGCAGCGCCCGAAGGGGAGAGGCGGAAGAGACCCAGTACTTC	CASSARRGEAEETQYF
TRBV5-5	TRBD1	few	TRBJ2-7	TGTGCCAGCAGCTTACCGGGACAGGGGGGAATCGAGCAGTACTTC	CASSLPGQGGIEQYF
TRBV12-3/TRBV12-4	TRBD1	few	TRBJ2-5	TGTGCCAGCAGTCCCGGGGACAGGGTTGGGCAAGAGACCCAGTACTTC	CASSPGDRVGQETQYF
TRBV7-8	-	-	TRBJ2-2	TGTGCCAGCAGCTTACTCGGGGATCCGAACACCGGGGAGCTGTTTTTT	CASSLLGDPNTGELFF
TRBV12-3/TRBV12-4	TRBD1	few	TRBJ1-3	TGTGCCAGCAGGTCACAGGGGATACACGGAAACACCATATATTTT	CASRSQGIHGNTIYF
TRBV7-2	-	few	TRBJ1-5	TGTGCCAGCAGCCGGGGTTACAATCAGCCCCAGCATTTT	CASSRGYNQPQHF
TRBV28	-	few	TRBJ2-1	TGTGCCAGCAGTTTGGGATACTCCTACAATGAGCAGTTCTTC	CASSLGYSYNEQFF
TRBV12-3/TRBV12-4	TRBD1	-	TRBJ2-1	TGTGCCAGCAGTCCGGTGTCCCCGGGACAGGGGGAGGCCTACAATGAGCAGTTCTTC	CASSPVSPGQGEAYNEQFF
TRBV6-5	TRBD1	-	TRBJ2-5	TGTGCCAGCACCGAGAAGAGGGGGACAGGAGAGACCCAGTACTTC	CASTEKRGTGETQYF
TRBV12-3/TRBV12-4	-	-	TRBJ1-5	TGTGCCAGCAGTTTTGAGAACAGCAATCAGCCCCAGCATTTT	CASSFENSNQPQHF
TRBV3-1	-	once	TRBJ2-1	TGTGCCAGCAGCCAAGATACCGGGGGCATCAGGCAGTTCTTC	CASSQDTGGIRQFF
TRBV5-1	-	-	TRBJ2-3	TGCGCCAGATCATTCGGTTTTAGCACAGATACGCAGTATTTT	CARSFGFSTDTQYF
TRBV14	-	few	TRBJ2-3	TGTGCCAGCCCACCACCTCTGAGTAGCACAGATACGCAGTATTTT	CASPPPLSSTDTQYF
TRBV13	-	-	TRBJ1-2	TGTGCCAGCAGCTCGCCCTTATTCGGCCAGGCAACTATGGGCTACAACTTC	CASSSPLFGQATMGYNF
TRBV10-3	TRBD2	-	TRBJ2-7	TGTGCCATCAGTGATCTAGAGCGGGAGCGAACCTACGAGCAGTACTTC	CAISDLERERTYEQYF
TRBV7-2	-	many	TRBJ2-6	TGTGCCAGCAGCTCAAGCGGGGCCAACGTCCTGACTTTC	CASSSSGANVLTF
TRBV28	-	-	TRBJ2-3	TGTGCCAGCAGGAAAGGACGGGCGGGAGATACGCAGTATTTT	CASRKGRAGDTQYF
TRBV12-3/TRBV12-4	-	few	TRBJ1-3	TGTGCCAGCAGTGCCGGGGGCAGCTCTGGAAACACCATATATTTT	CASSAGGSSGNTIYF
TRBV27	-	few	TRBJ1-5	TGTGCCAGCAGTTTCCCCGGGCAGCCCCAGCATTTT	CASSFPGQPQHF
TRBV2	TRBD2	-	TRBJ2-1	TGTGCCAGCAGTGCCATGGGGACTAGCGGTTGGAATGAGCAGTTCTTC	CASSAMGTSGWNEQFF
TRBV12-3/TRBV12-4	-	-	TRBJ1-5	TGTGCCAGCAGTTCTCTAGGGGAAATCGGGCAGCCCCAGCATTTT	CASSSLGEIGQPQHF
TRBV12-3/TRBV12-4	-	-	TRBJ2-7	TGTGCCAGCAGTCTAGGGTCCCGTAGCCACGAGCAGTACTTC	CASSLGSRSHEQYF
TRBV3-1	TRBD2	once	TRBJ2-4	TGTGCCAGCAGCCAAGAGAGACTAGCGGCCGCGGCCAAAAACATTCAGTACTTC	CASSQERLAAAAKNIQYF
TRBV27	-	-	TRBJ2-4	TGTGCCAGCAGACCCCTTTTGGGCCTAGCCAAAAACATTCAGTACTTC	CASRPLLGLAKNIQYF
TRBV5-1	TRBD1	few	TRBJ1-2	TGCGCCAGCAGGGGGGACAGGACGTATGGCTACACCTTC	CASRGDRTYGYTF
TRBV6-5	-	-	TRBJ1-1	TGTGCCAGCAGTTACGGCCTGTCCTCTTCGGCTTTCTTT	CASSYGLSSSAFF
TRBV24-1	-	few	TRBJ2-1	TGTGCCACCAGTTGGAAGGGGATCCATGAGCAGTTCTTC	CATSWKGIHEQFF
TRBV12-3/TRBV12-4	-	-	TRBJ2-7	TGTGCCAGCAGTCCAGGGGTGACTCCCTCCTACGAGCAGTACTTC	CASSPGVTPSYEQYF
TRBV20-1	TRBD2	few	TRBJ2-7	TGCAGTGCTAGAGATTCAAGCGGGAGGGCCTACGAGCAGTACTTC	CSARDSSGRAYEQYF
TRBV3-1	-	few	TRBJ2-5	TGTGCCAGCAGCCAGGTACAAGAGACCCAGTACTTC	CASSQVQETQYF
TRBV6-5	TRBD2	-	TRBJ2-7	TGTGCCAGCAGTTACTTGGTTCCGGGAGGGCGCAGCGAGCAGTACTTC	CASSYLVPGGRSEQYF
TRBV28	TRBD1	-	TRBJ1-2	TGTGCCAGCAGTCGGACAGGGGTTAATGGCTACACCTTC	CASSRTGVNGYTF
TRBV6-1	-	few	TRBJ2-3	TGTGCCAGCAGTGAAGTTTGGGGCGGCACAGATACGCAGTATTTT	CASSEVWGGTDTQYF
TRBV3-1	-	-	TRBJ1-2	TGTGCCAGCAGCCCTTTGGCCGGGGCGGGTGGCTACACCTTC	CASSPLAGAGGYTF